This T cell receptor (beta chain) stems from a study of shared clonotypes between healthy human individuals. The CDR3 is 16 residues long. In germline, CDR1 is SGHRS, CDR2 YFSETQ. V lost 4 bases and J 1 base, leaving 15 bases between the germline ends. In the case of this clone: Its target is not known.

Original analysis: ImmunoSEQ output lacked quality scores and full-length reads, limiting matched filtering. TCRdb's copy holds only in-frame clones and misses some; the assay was immunoSEQ multiplex PCR. V and J calls plus clone size are reproduced from that table; the DNA served to infer D and trimming. This sample has about 1 million clones, with 60% to 80% found just once. General study points: A small donor pool kept down the genetic and exposure-history diversity that was represented.

The donors, healthy adults who were HIV-negative, had experienced no recent acute infections or vaccinations. The genes are TRBV5-1 and TRBJ1-3; D is perhaps TRBD1 (5 bases). The sequenced material came from memory CD4+ T cells sorted from blood. Subset noted: CD45RA-negative fraction. The receptor was derived from a man younger than 35 in good health. The CDR3 loop reads CASSPTLGGSGNTIYF. In DNA form, the CDR3 reads TGCGCCAGCAGCCCCACCCTCGGGGGATCTGGAAACACCATATATTTT.